This T cell receptor (beta chain) was identified during a study of CD8 T cells in Susac syndrome. Study in general: Among the Susac syndrome patients who underwent sequencing, roughly six had clinically active disease, while eight or nine of them were in remission.

Looked up from germline, CDR1 is SGHAT and CDR2 is FQNNGV. J lost 2 bases, V lost 3 bases, and 6 bases had no gene match. This CDR3 contains 15 residues. An amount of RNA that ranged from 0.5 to 1 ug was reverse transcribed with random hexamers. From the immunoSEQ multiplex PCR reads, TCRdb called clonotypes with MiXCR, one entry per CDR3 protein. This table has approximately 160,000 distinct CDR3 sequences, about 96% appearing once. The gene calls are TRBV11-2 and TRBJ2-5, with 7 bases aligning to TRBD2. The sequencing sample was made of CD4+ T cells from PBMCs. The sequence was obtained from a human donor with Susac syndrome. The CDR3 loop reads CASSFGAREQETQYF. The CDR3 coding sequence is TGTGCCAGCAGCTTCGGTGCGCGGGAGCAAGAGACCCAGTACTTC.